Listed below are T cell receptor beta chains from one sample, sequenced in a study of T cells in Graves' hyperthyroidism and ophthalmopathy. TCRdb reprocessed the multiplex PCR reads with MiXCR, giving one entry per CDR3 protein. The sample gives hundreds of thousands of distinct CDR3 sequences, about two fifths of which show up once; 8% to 9% is in the top ten. The source material was blood. Receptors originate from a man between 18 and 29 years old with Graves' hyperthyroidism. Both conserved end residues are part of each CDR3. A D gene is named only where the DNA matches it firmly. Size is omitted from some rows. Given values are once, few, many or a class for expanded clones.

>TRBJ2-2|14|NA|NA|TRBV24-1
CATSDLSDTGELFF
TGTGCCACCAGTGATTTGAGTGACACCGGGGAGCTGTTTTTT
>TRBJ2-7|12|NA|few|TRBV6-5
CASSRDGFLQYF
TGTGCCAGCAGCCGGGACGGATTCCTACAGTACTTC
>TRBJ1-2|13|TRBD1|few|TRBV10-3
CAISEDRAYGYTF
TGTGCCATCAGTGAGGACAGGGCCTATGGCTACACCTTC
>TRBJ2-2|15|NA|NA|TRBV6-5
CACRFSGPRAGELFF
TGTGCCTGCAGGTTCTCCGGGCCCCGGGCCGGGGAGCTGTTTTTT
>TRBJ1-6|16|TRBD1|NA|TRBV4-2
CASSQGRTGVGSPLHF
TGTGCCAGCAGCCAAGGACGGACAGGGGTTGGTTCACCCCTCCACTTT
>TRBJ2-7|13|NA|NA|TRBV12-3/TRBV12-4
CASSSPLASEQYF
TGTGCCAGCAGTTCCCCTCTAGCATCCGAGCAGTACTTC
>TRBJ1-4|16|TRBD1|many|TRBV24-1
CATSDSTGETNEKLFF
TGTGCCACCAGTGATTCTACAGGGGAGACTAATGAAAAACTGTTTTTT
>TRBJ1-2|14|TRBD1|many|TRBV5-1
CASSLGGGYYGYTF
TGCGCCAGCAGCTTGGGAGGGGGCTACTATGGCTACACCTTC
>TRBJ1-1|15|NA|NA|TRBV7-9
CASSPSAFMNTEAFF
TGCGCCAGCAGCCCATCGGCCTTCATGAACACTGAAGCTTTCTTT
>TRBJ2-2|16|NA|NA|TRBV7-2
CASSLTWREWTGELFF
TGTGCCAGCAGCTTAACGTGGAGGGAGTGGACCGGGGAGCTGTTTTTT
>TRBJ2-2|16|NA|NA|TRBV12-3/TRBV12-4
CASISGGTTNTGELFF
TGTGCCAGCATCTCGGGGGGCACGACGAACACCGGGGAGCTGTTTTTT
>TRBJ2-2|13|TRBD2|NA|TRBV25-1
CATLSGDTGELFF
TGTGCCACCCTAAGCGGGGACACCGGGGAGCTGTTTTTT
>TRBJ1-1|16|NA|NA|TRBV11-2
CASSLGVGSPSTEAFF
TGTGCCAGCAGCTTAGGGGTCGGGAGTCCTAGCACTGAAGCTTTCTTT
>TRBJ1-2|15|NA|many|TRBV25-1
CASSDPGPQGYGYTF
TGTGCCAGCAGTGATCCCGGCCCGCAGGGGTATGGCTACACCTTC
>TRBJ1-6|13|TRBD1|NA|TRBV2
CASTGTGDLTLHF
TGTGCCAGCACCGGGACAGGGGATCTCACCCTCCACTTT
>TRBJ2-2|14|NA|many|TRBV9
CASSVRRETGELFF
TGTGCCAGCAGCGTAAGGCGGGAAACCGGGGAGCTGTTTTTT
>TRBJ2-2|16|NA|NA|TRBV7-3
CASSFPGGENTGELFF
TGTGCCAGCAGCTTTCCAGGCGGGGAGAACACCGGGGAGCTGTTTTTT
>TRBJ1-4|14|NA|NA|TRBV19
CASRQTSTNEKLFF
TGTGCCAGTCGACAGACGTCTACTAATGAAAAACTGTTTTTT
>TRBJ1-4|12|TRBD1|many|TRBV29-1
CSVTTGGEKLFF
TGCAGCGTGACCACAGGGGGTGAAAAACTGTTTTTT
>TRBJ2-7|16|TRBD1|NA|TRBV7-9
CASSLPRGTGSYEQYF
TGTGCCAGCAGCTTACCTAGGGGGACAGGCTCCTACGAGCAGTACTTC
>TRBJ2-5|16|TRBD1|many|TRBV15
CATSESWTGLGETQYF
TGTGCCACCAGCGAATCATGGACAGGCCTGGGGGAGACCCAGTACTTC
>TRBJ1-4|17|NA|NA|TRBV2
CASLGGRTVGGYEKLFF
TGTGCCAGCCTCGGGGGGAGGACAGTCGGGGGTTACGAAAAACTGTTTTTT
>TRBJ1-1|13|NA|NA|TRBV4-1
CASSQSGVAEAFF
TGCGCCAGCAGCCAATCCGGGGTGGCTGAAGCTTTCTTT
>TRBJ1-4|15|NA|NA|TRBV7-2
CAGSSGRGTNEKLFF
TGTGCCGGCAGCTCGGGGCGGGGGACTAATGAAAAACTGTTTTTT
>TRBJ2-2|17|TRBD2|many|TRBV9
CASSPRLAGGGVGELFF
TGTGCCAGCAGCCCCCGACTAGCGGGGGGCGGGGTCGGGGAGCTGTTTTTT
>TRBJ2-5|13|NA|many|TRBV29-1
CSVIKGGAETQYF
TGCAGCGTTATAAAGGGGGGGGCAGAGACCCAGTACTTC
>TRBJ1-2|11|NA|few|TRBV3-1
CASSQDRQCTF
TGTGCCAGCAGCCAAGACAGGCAGTGCACCTTC
>TRBJ1-6|16|NA|NA|TRBV14
CASSQERGAWGSPLHF
TGTGCCAGCAGCCAAGAGAGGGGCGCCTGGGGTTCACCCCTCCACTTT
>TRBJ2-5|14|NA|NA|TRBV7-7
CASSLFGGSETQYF
TGTGCCAGCAGCTTATTCGGGGGATCGGAGACCCAGTACTTC
>TRBJ1-1|14|TRBD1|many|TRBV9
CASSVVEGATEAFF
TGTGCCAGCAGCGTAGTCGAGGGGGCTACTGAAGCTTTCTTT
>TRBJ1-2|10|NA|once|TRBV29-1
CSVAGGGNTF
TGCAGCGTCGCCGGGGGCGGCAACACCTTC
>TRBJ2-7|17|NA|NA|TRBV14
CASSHSAPGKNLYEQYF
TGTGCCAGCAGCCATTCCGCCCCGGGGAAAAACCTCTACGAGCAGTACTTC
>TRBJ2-7|12|NA|NA|TRBV3-1
CASSRGRTEQYF
TGTGCCAGCAGCCGAGGACGGACGGAGCAGTACTTC
>TRBJ2-5|14|NA|NA|TRBV7-2
CAQTPRGAGETQYF
TGTGCTCAAACTCCCCGGGGGGCCGGGGAGACCCAGTACTTC
>TRBJ1-1|10|NA|NA|TRBV29-1
CSDEDTEAFF
TGCAGTGACGAGGACACTGAAGCTTTCTTT
>TRBJ2-7|14|TRBD2|NA|TRBV7-2
CASSDSGTPYEQYF
TGTGCCAGCAGCGATAGCGGGACACCCTACGAGCAGTACTTC
>TRBJ1-5|14|NA|many|TRBV15
CATSRSQSHQPQHF
TGTGCCACCAGCAGATCCCAGTCGCATCAGCCCCAGCATTTT
>TRBJ1-3|15|TRBD1|few|TRBV2
CASSEAGQGGNTIYF
TGTGCCAGCAGTGAAGCGGGACAGGGAGGAAACACCATATATTTT
>TRBJ1-2|13|NA|NA|TRBV6-4
CARDSTGGYGYTF
TGTGCTAGAGACAGTACGGGGGGTTATGGCTACACCTTC
>TRBJ2-7|15|NA|few|TRBV7-9
CASSPPDRWSYEQYF
TGCGCCAGCAGCCCCCCAGACAGGTGGTCCTACGAGCAGTACTTC
>TRBJ1-1|13|NA|many|TRBV29-1
CSVRVRGPPEAFF
TGCAGCGTTCGGGTTCGAGGGCCCCCTGAAGCTTTCTTT
>TRBJ2-5|13|TRBD2|many|TRBV24-1
CATSLAGSETQYF
TGTGCCACCAGTCTAGCGGGATCGGAGACCCAGTACTTC
>TRBJ2-7|13|TRBD1|many|TRBV29-1
CSVYRDSSLEQYF
TGCAGCGTGTACCGGGACAGCTCCTTGGAGCAGTACTTC
>TRBJ2-6|19|TRBD2|few|TRBV11-2
CASSRTGLADYSGANVLTF
TGTGCCAGCAGCCGCACCGGACTAGCGGACTACTCTGGGGCCAACGTCCTGACTTTC
>TRBJ1-3|16|NA|NA|TRBV11-2
CASSAGLAGYGNTIYF
TGTGCCAGCAGCGCCGGACTAGCGGGATATGGAAACACCATATATTTT
>TRBJ2-7|18|NA|NA|TRBV7-9
CASRDSNAWDRSAYGQYF
TGTGCCAGCAGGGACAGCAACGCGTGGGACCGTTCTGCCTACGGGCAGTACTTC
>TRBJ1-1|13|NA|once|TRBV29-1
CSPLQNLNTEAFF
TGCAGCCCTCTACAGAATTTGAACACTGAAGCTTTCTTT
>TRBJ1-6|15|TRBD1|NA|TRBV19
CASNPRQGTNSPLHF
TGTGCCAGTAACCCCAGACAGGGGACAAATTCACCCCTCCACTTT
>TRBJ1-6|15|NA|NA|TRBV9
CASSASGRANSPLHF
TGTGCCAGCAGCGCCTCCGGACGGGCGAATTCACCCCTCCACTTT
>TRBJ1-1|16|NA|few|TRBV2
CASSEALGGVNTEAFF
TGTGCCAGCAGTGAAGCGCTTGGGGGGGTGAACACTGAAGCTTTCTTT
>TRBJ1-1|14|TRBD1|NA|TRBV7-9
CASSRAQGGTEAFF
TGTGCCAGCAGCCGGGCACAGGGGGGTACTGAAGCTTTCTTT
>TRBJ2-7|12|NA|many|TRBV29-1
CSVGEEPYEQYF
TGCAGCGTTGGCGAAGAGCCCTACGAGCAGTACTTC
>TRBJ2-5|15|TRBD1|NA|TRBV5-1
CASSITGQVGETQYF
TGCGCCAGCAGCATAACGGGACAGGTGGGAGAGACCCAGTACTTC
>TRBJ1-6|14|NA|NA|TRBV6-1
CASSGDGVNSPLHF
TGTGCCAGCAGTGGTGACGGGGTCAACTCGCCCCTCCACTTT
>TRBJ1-5|18|NA|NA|TRBV11-2
CASSQEPPRRRDEQPQHF
TGTGCCAGCAGCCAAGAACCGCCCAGGCGCCGAGATGAACAGCCCCAGCATTTT
>TRBJ1-5|13|NA|few|TRBV27
CASSFGGGWAQHF
TGTGCCAGCAGTTTTGGGGGTGGTTGGGCCCAGCATTTT
>TRBJ2-5|15|TRBD2|NA|TRBV7-8
CASSMLAGAQETQYF
TGTGCCAGCAGCATGCTAGCGGGAGCTCAAGAGACCCAGTACTTC
>TRBJ2-1|13|TRBD2|NA|TRBV29-1
CSVERLAGDEQFF
TGCAGCGTTGAAAGGCTAGCGGGAGATGAGCAGTTCTTC